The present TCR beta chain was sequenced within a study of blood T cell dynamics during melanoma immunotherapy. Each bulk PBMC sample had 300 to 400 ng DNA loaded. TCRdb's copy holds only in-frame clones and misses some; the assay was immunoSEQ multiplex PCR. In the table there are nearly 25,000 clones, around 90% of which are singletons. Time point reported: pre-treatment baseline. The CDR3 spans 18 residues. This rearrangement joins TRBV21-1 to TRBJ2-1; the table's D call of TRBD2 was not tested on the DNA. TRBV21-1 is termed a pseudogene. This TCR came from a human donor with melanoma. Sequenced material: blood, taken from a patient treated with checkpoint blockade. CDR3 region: CASSSQGFRTSGIGEQFF. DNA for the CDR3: TGTGCCAGCAGCTCCCAGGGGTTCAGGACTAGCGGGATCGGTGAGCAGTTCTTC.